The rows below give T cell receptor beta chains drawn from one sample of a study of Ad26.COV2.S vaccination and SARS-CoV-2 variants. Libraries were prepared by immunoSEQ multiplex PCR; TCRdb keeps only in-frame clonotypes and omits some of them. The sample shows about 480,000 clones, around 88% of them seen only once. The source was peripheral blood, collected in a trial of Ad26.COV2.S vaccine versus placebo. Receptors were obtained from a person aged 18 to 65 who received the Ad26.COV2.S COVID-19 vaccine or a placebo. Both conserved end residues are trimmed from each CDR3.

v_call: TRBV10-3; j_call: TRBJ2-1; cdr3_aa: AISGSGGAYNEQF
v_call: TRBV18; j_call: TRBJ1-5; cdr3_aa: ASSTSTGGGEPQH
v_call: TRBV29-1; j_call: TRBJ2-1; cdr3_aa: SVEGQELNEQF
v_call: TRBV7-9; j_call: TRBJ2-1; cdr3_aa: ASSSKVRLGNEQF
v_call: TRBV18; j_call: TRBJ2-5; cdr3_aa: ASSSGAEQETQY
v_call: TRBV9; j_call: TRBJ1-3; cdr3_aa: ASSVDDYSGNTIY
v_call: TRBV28; j_call: TRBJ2-5; cdr3_aa: ASSLMAGGRETQY
v_call: TRBV6-2/TRBV6-3; j_call: TRBJ2-2; cdr3_aa: ASSYSNWDRVGGELF
v_call: TRBV27; j_call: TRBJ2-2; cdr3_aa: ASSSLRLGTSPGELF
v_call: TRBV5-4; j_call: TRBJ2-2; cdr3_aa: ASSRRTSGGPGELF
v_call: TRBV6-5; j_call: TRBJ1-2; cdr3_aa: ASRGLDYGYT
v_call: TRBV28; j_call: TRBJ2-6; cdr3_aa: ASSPGGSGANVLT
v_call: TRBV28; j_call: TRBJ2-1; cdr3_aa: ASSLGIRENEQF
v_call: TRBV19; j_call: TRBJ2-4; cdr3_aa: ASSIQH
v_call: TRBV24-1; j_call: TRBJ2-7; cdr3_aa: ATSAWGGNEQY
v_call: TRBV24-1; j_call: TRBJ2-1; cdr3_aa: ATSKNSAASAGEQF
v_call: TRBV24-1; j_call: TRBJ2-1; cdr3_aa: ATSDFHEQF